This T cell receptor beta chain appears in the sequencing data of a study of control samples from healthy donors and cancer patients. Repertoires were generated with immunoSEQ multiplex PCR, while TCRdb's copy carries only in-frame clones and drops some. The data contain tens of thousands of clones, approximately 93% of them seen just once; the ten biggest clones take up roughly 1.3%. The CDR3 contains 16 residues. Trimming removed 1 base at V and 2 bases at J, with 11 bases between. In germline, CDR1 is SGHAT, CDR2 FQDESV (reference sequence). The sequenced sample consisted of PBMCs. The sequence was collected from a middle-aged woman with lung cancer. This chain connects TRBV11-1 to TRBJ1-4; tentative D call: TRBD1 (5 bases). The DNA for the CDR3 is TGTGCCAGCAGCTTAGATTCGGGGCGGACTAATGAAAAACTGTTTTTT. Amino acid sequence: CASSLDSGRTNEKLFF.